This T cell receptor beta chain was identified in a study of tumor-infiltrating lymphocytes in oesophageal squamous cell carcinoma. Germline V gene sequence: CDR1 SGHTA, CDR2 FQGNSA. This CDR3 is built from 13 residues. Via MiXCR, TCRdb re-called the PCR reads, giving one row per CDR3 protein. The sample carries 10,000 or so distinct CDR3 sequences, about 55% recorded once. The sequence was obtained from a male donor with esophageal squamous cell carcinoma. V and J are TRBV7-2 and TRBJ2-3; 8 bases map to TRBD2. The assigned J gene may be wrong: the sequence end matches TRBJ2-7 better. The sample taken for sequencing was esophageal tumor tissue. The CDR3 reads CASKIAGPYEQYF. The CDR3 nucleotides are TGTGCCAGCAAAATAGCGGGGCCCTACGAGCAGTACTTC.